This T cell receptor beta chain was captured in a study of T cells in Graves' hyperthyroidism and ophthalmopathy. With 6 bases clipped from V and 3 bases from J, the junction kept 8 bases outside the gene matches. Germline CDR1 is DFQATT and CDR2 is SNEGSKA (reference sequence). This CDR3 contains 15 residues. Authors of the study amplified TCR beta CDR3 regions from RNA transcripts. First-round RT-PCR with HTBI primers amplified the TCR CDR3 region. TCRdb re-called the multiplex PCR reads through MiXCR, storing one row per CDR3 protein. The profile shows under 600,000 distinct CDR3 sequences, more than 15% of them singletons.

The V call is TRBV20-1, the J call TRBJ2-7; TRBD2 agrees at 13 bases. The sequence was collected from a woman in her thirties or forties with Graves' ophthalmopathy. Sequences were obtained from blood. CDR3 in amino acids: CSAPAGLAGNYEQYF. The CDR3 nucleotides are TGCAGTGCCCCGGCGGGACTAGCGGGAAACTACGAGCAGTACTTC.